The rows below give T cell receptor beta chains drawn from one sample of a study of T cells in Graves' hyperthyroidism and ophthalmopathy. From the multiplex PCR reads, TCRdb called clonotypes with MiXCR, one entry per CDR3 protein. In the table there are roughly 500,000 distinct CDR3 sequences, around 43% of which are singletons. Sequenced sample: peripheral blood or thyroid tissue (not recorded which). The source of these receptors is an adult woman with Graves' disease, either hyperthyroidism or ophthalmopathy (not recorded which). Both conserved end residues are part of each CDR3. Each record gives: J gene, clone size, D gene, V gene, CDR3 protein, CDR3 DNA. D genes are given only for firm matches. Rows may omit the clone size; those that give it use once, few, many or a size class.

>TRBJ1-2|few|TRBD1|TRBV15
CATSTETGDGYTF
TGTGCCACCAGCACCGAGACAGGGGATGGCTACACCTTC
>TRBJ2-1|few|TRBD1|TRBV29-1
CSVERDRSYNEQFF
TGCAGCGTTGAACGGGACAGGTCCTACAATGAGCAGTTCTTC
>TRBJ2-3|few|.|TRBV7-2
CASSFQPGNTDTQYF
TGTGCCAGCAGCTTTCAGCCGGGGAACACAGATACGCAGTATTTT
>TRBJ2-2|many|.|TRBV20-1
CSAGRASSGELFF
TGCAGTGCTGGAAGGGCTTCTAGCGGGGAGCTGTTTTTT
>TRBJ1-1|many|.|TRBV7-9
CASSPSGMNTEAFF
TGTGCCAGCAGCCCCAGCGGGATGAACACTGAAGCTTTCTTT
>TRBJ1-2|.|.|TRBV7-2
CASSFFHPRTNYGYTF
TGTGCCAGCAGCTTCTTTCATCCACGGACTAACTATGGCTACACCTTC
>TRBJ2-5|many|TRBD1|TRBV25-1
CASRTTGPGETQYF
TGTGCCAGCAGAACGACAGGGCCGGGAGAGACCCAGTACTTC
>TRBJ2-7|once|.|TRBV12-3/TRBV12-4
CASSLQVTYEQYF
TGTGCCAGCAGTTTACAGGTTACCTACGAGCAGTACTTC
>TRBJ1-2|few|.|TRBV5-6
CASSLDGHYGYTF
TGTGCCAGCAGCTTGGACGGACACTATGGCTACACCTTC
>TRBJ1-6|many|.|TRBV7-2
CASSPGRGNSPLHF
TGTGCCAGCAGCCCCGGACGGGGTAATTCACCCCTCCACTTT
>TRBJ1-2|many|.|TRBV14
CASSPGPDYGYTF
TGTGCCAGCAGCCCGGGACCCGACTATGGCTACACCTTC
>TRBJ1-2|once|TRBD1|TRBV2
CASSAQGASGNTF
TGTGCCAGCAGTGCCCAGGGGGCCTCTGGAAACACCTTC
>TRBJ2-7|many|TRBD2|TRBV20-1
CSARGGRADYEQYF
TGCAGTGCTAGAGGCGGGAGGGCCGACTACGAGCAGTACTTC
>TRBJ1-6|many|TRBD1|TRBV20-1
CSARGQGRSPLHF
TGCAGTGCCAGGGGACAGGGTAGATCACCCCTCCACTTT
>TRBJ1-3|few|.|TRBV28
CASTMTQASGNTIYF
TGTGCCAGCACCATGACTCAAGCCTCTGGAAACACCATATATTTT
>TRBJ2-2|.|.|TRBV7-9
CASSQRGGRNTGEPFF
TGTGCCAGCAGCCAACGCGGGGGCAGAAACACCGGGGAGCCGTTTTTT
>TRBJ1-2|.|.|TRBV19
CASTLAGANYGYTF
TGTGCCAGTACGTTGGCCGGTGCGAACTATGGCTACACCTTC
>TRBJ1-1|many|TRBD1|TRBV20-1
CSASSIRTGESEAFF
TGCAGTGCTAGCAGCATCAGGACAGGGGAATCTGAAGCTTTCTTT
>TRBJ1-2|.|.|TRBV20-1
CSAQVRDTSGDDGYTF
TGCAGTGCTCAGGTCCGGGACACTTCCGGGGACGATGGCTACACCTTC
>TRBJ1-4|many|TRBD1|TRBV7-3
CASGLNSDREMEKLFF
TGTGCCAGCGGACTCAATAGTGACAGGGAAATGGAAAAACTGTTTTTT